The next 14 T cell receptor beta chains were all read from a single sample in a study of cytomegalovirus exposure and HLA in healthy donors. A multiplex PCR was run with 60 Vbeta primers and 13 Jbeta primers. Repertoires were generated with immunoSEQ multiplex PCR, while TCRdb's copy carries only in-frame clones and drops some. Of about 270,000 clones listed, roughly 85% are singletons. Material for sequencing was PBMCs. The receptors were gathered from a middle-aged man in good health and CMV-seropositive.

V and J are TRBV7-2 and TRBJ2-3; D is undetermined. The V gene's germline CDR1 is SGHTA and CDR2 FQGNSA. The CDR3 covers 15 residues. V was cut by 1 base and J by 2 bases, with 10 bases left in between. CDR3: CASSLVAVDTDTQYF. The CDR3 nucleotides read TGTGCCAGCAGCTTAGTGGCGGTGGACACAGATACGCAGTATTTT. The variable domain in full, with the rest retrieved from reference TRBV7-2 and TRBJ2-3, is GAGVSQSPSNKVTEKGKDVELRCDPISGHTALYWYRQSLGQGLEFLIYFQGNSAPDKSGLPSDRFSAERTGGSVSTLTIQRTQQEDSAVYLCASSLVAVDTDTQYFGPGTRLTVL.

The genes are TRBV13 and TRBJ1-2, with D unclear. Per germline, CDR1 PRHDT and CDR2 FYEKMQ (reference sequence). V was trimmed by 3 bases and J by 1 base, leaving 6 bases between them. The CDR3 sequence is 13 residues long. Written as DNA, the CDR3 is TGTGCCAGCAGCTTGCAGAATAACTATGGCTACACCTTC. It yields the protein CASSLQNNYGYTF.

This chain uses TRBV28 with TRBJ2-7, with 10 bases aligning to TRBD1. CDR1 and CDR2 from the germline V gene are MDHEN and SYDVKM. This CDR3 is 16 amino acids long. With V trimmed by 4 bases and J by 2 bases, 8 bases remained unmatched. The chain's CDR3 is CASSSLGQGSPYEQYF. As DNA, the CDR3 is TGTGCCAGCAGTTCCCTGGGACAGGGGTCCCCCTACGAGCAGTACTTC.

The chain carries TRBV5-1 and TRBJ2-7; TRBD2 is a possible D gene (7 bases). The germline V gene has CDR1 SGHRS and CDR2 YFSETQ. The CDR3 consists of 18 residues. V lost 5 bases to trimming and J lost 0 bases, with 24 bases between them. Here the CDR3 reads CASSPREGGAGSSYEQYF. Written as DNA, the CDR3 is TGCGCCAGCAGTCCCCGAGAAGGGGGGGCAGGGAGCTCCTACGAGCAGTACTTC.

The chain joins TRBV30 to TRBJ2-5, with 7 bases lining up with TRBD2. The CDR3 totals 14 residues. V dropped 0 bases and J dropped 5; count of bases not matched to a gene: 6. The V gene's germline CDR1 is GTSNPN and CDR2 SVGIG (reference sequence). This CDR3 is CAWSVWGGFETQYF. DNA for the CDR3: TGTGCCTGGAGTGTATGGGGGGGGTTTGAGACCCAGTACTTC.

A remark on this clone: One end of the junction varies from germline; a read error may be responsible. The chain carries TRBV7-9 and TRBJ2-7; 9 bases are a match to TRBD1. The CDR3 is made up of 15 amino acids. The germline CDR1 and CDR2 sequences are SEHNR and FQNEAQ (reference sequence). CDR3 protein: CSSSLPGTGILEQYF. For the CDR3, the DNA is TGTTCCAGCAGCTTGCCCGGGACAGGGATCCTCGAGCAGTACTTC.

The CDR3: CAWSGPARGGETQYF. The CDR3 DNA reads TGTGCCTGGAGTGGCCCGGCGAGGGGGGGGGAGACCCAGTACTTC. V gene TRBV30 combines with J gene TRBJ2-5, with a tentative D call TRBD2 (7 bases). Trimming removed 1 base from V and 5 bases from J, with 17 bases in between. Germline lookup yields CDR1 GTSNPN and CDR2 SVGIG (reference sequence). The CDR3 has 15 amino acids.

This rearrangement joins TRBV19 to TRBJ2-1; D might be TRBD2 (6 bases). The CDR3 is 14 residues long. V lost 5 bases, J lost 4 bases, and 12 bases lay in between. CDR1 LNHDA and CDR2 SQIVND come from the germline V gene (reference sequence). CDR3 in DNA: TGTGCCAGTAGTGGCCTAGCGCCTTACAATGAGCAGTTCTTC. Translating gives CASSGLAPYNEQFF. Variable domain in full (rest from reference TRBV19 and TRBJ2-1): DGGITQSPKYLFRKEGQNVTLSCEQNLNHDAMYWYRQDPGQGLRLIYYSQIVNDFQKGDIAEGYSVSREKKESFPLTVTSAQKNPTAFYLCASSGLAPYNEQFFGPGTRLTVL.

J is TRBJ1-4 and V is TRBV6-5, with D possibly matching TRBD1 (6 bases). The germline V and J ends were trimmed by 1 base and 8 bases, with 8 bases remaining between them. Per the germline V gene, CDR1 is MNHEY and CDR2 is SVGAGI. The CDR3 covers 13 residues. The CDR3: CASSYLGAEKLFF. DNA of the CDR3: TGTGCCAGCAGTTACTTGGGGGCAGAAAAACTGTTTTTT.

The chain has TRBV28 and TRBJ1-3; D gene unclear. V was trimmed by 5 bases and J by 2 bases, leaving 19 bases between them. Germline V gene lookup returns CDR1 MDHEN and CDR2 SYDVKM. The CDR3 consists of 17 residues. The CDR3 loop is CASSKDRKIPAGNTIYF. The CDR3 region has the DNA TGTGCCAGCAGTAAAGATAGAAAAATCCCGGCTGGAAACACCATATATTTT. The variable domain in full, completed from reference TRBV28 and TRBJ1-3, reads DVKVTQSSRYLVKRTGEKVFLECVQDMDHENMFWYRQDPGLGLRLIYFSYDVKMKEKGDIPEGYSVSREKKERFSLILESASTNQTSMYLCASSKDRKIPAGNTIYFGEGSWLTVV.

The chain uses TRBV29-1 and TRBJ1-6; 9 bases align to TRBD1. Germline V gene lookup returns CDR1 SQVTM and CDR2 ANQGSEA. The trim removed 2 bases at V and 8 bases at J, leaving 7 bases unmatched. This CDR3 has 15 amino acids. The CDR3 DNA reads as TGCAGCGTTGAAATACCGGGACAGGGTCATTCACCCCTCCACTTT. It specifies CSVEIPGQGHSPLHF.

This rearrangement joins TRBV6-5 to TRBJ2-7; possibly TRBD1 for D (5 bases). CDR1 and CDR2 from the germline V gene are MNHEY and SVGAGI. V was cut by 5 bases and J by 1 base, with 9 bases left in between. The CDR3 contains 13 residues. DNA for the CDR3: TGTGCCAGCAGTCCCCAGGGATCCTACGAGCAGTACTTC. It specifies CASSPQGSYEQYF.

This clone came up once. This rearrangement joins TRBV7-3 to TRBJ2-2; the D gene is possibly TRBD2 (6 bases). Germline V gives CDR1 SGHTA, CDR2 FQGTGA. The CDR3 consists of 18 residues. Trimming cost V 2 bases and J 6 bases, with 22 bases left between them. The CDR3 region has the DNA TGTGCCAGCAGCTTAGAGAGGGACTTGGGCTTGCGGCCCGGGGAGCTGTTTTTT. Residues: CASSLERDLGLRPGELFF.

V and J are TRBV6-5 and TRBJ1-1; D is possibly TRBD1 (6 bases). Germline V CDR1 and CDR2: MNHEY, SVGAGI. V lost 2 bases, J lost 2 bases, and 9 bases lay in between. The CDR3 loop spans 14 amino acids. The CDR3: CASSYDRFNTEAFF. CDR3 coding DNA: TGTGCCAGCAGTTACGACAGGTTTAACACTGAAGCTTTCTTT.